This T cell receptor beta chain was identified during a study of tumor-infiltrating lymphocytes in oesophageal squamous cell carcinoma. The CDR3 runs to 14 residues. Trimming left V 4 bases short and J 2 bases short, with 10 bases between. Germline CDR1 and CDR2: KGHDR and SFDVKD. TCRdb processed the PCR reads anew with MiXCR; each CDR3 protein has one entry. The sample holds around 7,100 distinct CDR3 sequences, 15% to 19% seen once. The chain employs TRBV24-1 and TRBJ1-1; tentatively, D is TRBD1 (5 bases). The source of this sequence is a male donor with esophageal squamous cell carcinoma. Sequencing input: blood. CDR3 in amino acids: CATSDDSLNTEAFF. The CDR3 DNA sequence: TGTGCCACCAGTGACGACAGTTTAAACACTGAAGCTTTCTTT.